This T cell receptor beta chain was captured by sequencing in a study of cytomegalovirus exposure and HLA in healthy donors. Study in general: Researchers found that about 82% of 398 genotyped donors fell within the Caucasian-associated ancestry cluster. Study-wide points: In the analysis, some V segments, TRBV6-2 and TRBV6-3 included, were excluded as indistinguishable. The authors later found most CMV-associated TCR beta chains appeared HLA-restricted. Cytomegalovirus status was reportedly diagnosed by the classifier with high sensitivity and specificity.

Comment on this clone: The antigen is unknown.

A multiplex PCR was run with 60 Vbeta primers and 13 Jbeta primers. Repertoires were generated with immunoSEQ multiplex PCR, while TCRdb's copy carries only in-frame clones and drops some. The sample has around 210,000 clones; around 77% are singletons. CDR1 SGHRS and CDR2 YFSETQ come from the germline V gene. This CDR3 is 13 amino acids long. J lost 7 bases, V lost 4 bases, and 4 bases had no gene match. The sample consisted of PBMCs. The rearrangement uses TRBV5-1 and TRBJ1-4; TRBD1 matches 7 bases. The TCR was taken from a woman aged 25 to 39 in good health and CMV-seronegative. CDR3 amino acids: CASSVRQGEKLFF. CDR3 nucleotide sequence: TGCGCCAGCAGCGTCCGACAGGGTGAAAAACTGTTTTTT.